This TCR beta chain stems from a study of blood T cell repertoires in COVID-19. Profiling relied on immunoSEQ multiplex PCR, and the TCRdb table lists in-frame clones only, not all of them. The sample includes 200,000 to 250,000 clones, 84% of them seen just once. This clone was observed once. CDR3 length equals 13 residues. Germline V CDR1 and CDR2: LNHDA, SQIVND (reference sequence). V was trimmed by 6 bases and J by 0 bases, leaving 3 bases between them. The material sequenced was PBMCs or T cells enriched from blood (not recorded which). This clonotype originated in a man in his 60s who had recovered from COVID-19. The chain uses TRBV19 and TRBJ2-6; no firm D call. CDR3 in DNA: TGTGCCAGTAGCGGCTCTGGGGCCAACGTCCTGACTTTC. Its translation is CASSGSGANVLTF.